This T cell receptor (beta chain) stems from a study of early T cells in non-severe SARS-CoV-2 infection. Via MiXCR, TCRdb re-called the 5' RACE reads, giving one row per CDR3 protein. The table records 66,000 or so distinct CDR3 sequences, less than 15% of them present only once. This clonotype was found a few times. The receptor comes from an adult who was a healthcare worker with PCR-confirmed SARS-CoV-2 infection or an uninfected control (not recorded which). Source material: whole blood.

CDR3 bases: TGTGCCAGCAGCTTAATTCCGGGGGAAGAGACCCAGTACTTC. Translated, it gives CASSLIPGEETQYF. This chain uses TRBV7-3 with TRBJ2-5, with a weak D call TRBD2 (6 bases). The V end lost 1 base, the J end lost 3 bases, and 9 bases lay between the germline ends. This CDR3 spans 14 amino acids. Germline V gene sequence: CDR1 SGHTA, CDR2 FQGTGA. The full variable domain, completed using reference TRBV7-3 and TRBJ2-5, is GAGVSQTPSNKVTEKGKYVELRCDPISGHTALYWYRQSLGQGPEFLIYFQGTGAADDSGLPNDRFFAVRPEGSVSTLKIQRTERGDSAVYLCASSLIPGEETQYFGPGTRLLVL.